This record covers a single T cell receptor (beta chain). Antigen specificity is unknown. Both subsets, CD45RA+ naive and CD45RA-negative memory, were split from the CD4+ cells. 200 to 250 ng DNA, tens of thousands of T cell genomes, went into each sorted-subset replicate PCR. The assay was immunoSEQ multiplex PCR, and TCRdb's table has in-frame clones only and misses some. Counted here are about 2.4 million clones, approximately 93% occurring once; the ten biggest clones make up 0.36%. This specimen belongs to a study of shared clonotypes between healthy human individuals. Turning to the study itself: Per donor, CD8 memory used one plate, CD8 naive used two, CD4 memory used three and CD4 naive used three. General study findings and limits: Among a few donors, roughly 5% of naive CD4 clonotypes were found in common.

Germline V gives CDR1 MDHEN, CDR2 SYDVKM. CDR3 length: 20 residues. V lost 3 bases to trimming and J lost 0 bases; unmatched junction nucleotides: 12. This sequence joins TRBV28 and TRBJ1-5; 12 nucleotides agree with TRBD1. The TCR sequence derives from a man between 18 and 29 years old in good health. Some clones in this sample may be carry-over from other donors' samples. The sequenced sample consisted of naive CD4+ T cells from PBMCs. The subset was: CD45RA+ positively selected. CDR3 in amino acids: CASSFPGLGTGGYSNQPQHF. The CDR3 nucleotides are TGTGCCAGCAGTTTCCCAGGTCTTGGGACAGGGGGCTATAGCAATCAGCCCCAGCATTTT.